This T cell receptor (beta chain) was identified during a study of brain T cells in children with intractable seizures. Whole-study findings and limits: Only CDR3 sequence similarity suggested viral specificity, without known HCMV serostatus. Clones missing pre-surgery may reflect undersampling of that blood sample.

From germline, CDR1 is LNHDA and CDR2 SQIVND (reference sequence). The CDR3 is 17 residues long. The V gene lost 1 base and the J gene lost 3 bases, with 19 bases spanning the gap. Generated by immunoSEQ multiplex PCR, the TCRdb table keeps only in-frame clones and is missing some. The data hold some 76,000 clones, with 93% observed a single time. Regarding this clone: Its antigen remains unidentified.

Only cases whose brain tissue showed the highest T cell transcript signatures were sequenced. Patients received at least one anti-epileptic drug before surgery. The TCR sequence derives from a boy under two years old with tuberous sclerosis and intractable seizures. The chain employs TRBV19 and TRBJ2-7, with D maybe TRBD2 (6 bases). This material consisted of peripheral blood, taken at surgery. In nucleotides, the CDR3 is TGTGCCAGTAGTATAGGGGGACTTACGAATATGGGCTACGAGCAGTACTTC. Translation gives CASSIGGLTNMGYEQYF. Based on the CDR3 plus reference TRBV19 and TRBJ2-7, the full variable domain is DGGITQSPKYLFRKEGQNVTLSCEQNLNHDAMYWYRQDPGQGLRLIYYSQIVNDFQKGDIAEGYSVSREKKESFPLTVTSAQKNPTAFYLCASSIGGLTNMGYEQYFGPGTRLTVT.